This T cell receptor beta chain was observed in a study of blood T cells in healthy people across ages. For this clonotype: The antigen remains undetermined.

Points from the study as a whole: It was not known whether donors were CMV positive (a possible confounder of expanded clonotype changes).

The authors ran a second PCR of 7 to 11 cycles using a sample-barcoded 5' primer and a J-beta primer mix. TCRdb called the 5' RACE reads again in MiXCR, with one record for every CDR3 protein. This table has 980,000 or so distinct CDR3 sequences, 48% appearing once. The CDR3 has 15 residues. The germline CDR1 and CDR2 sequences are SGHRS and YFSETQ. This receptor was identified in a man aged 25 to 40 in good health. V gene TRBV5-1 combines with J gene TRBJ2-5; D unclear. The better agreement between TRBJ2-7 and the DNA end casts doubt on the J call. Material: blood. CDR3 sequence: CASRQGPTQSYEQYF. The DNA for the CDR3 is TGCGCCAGCAGGCAAGGACCGACACAGTCCTACGAGCAGTACTTC.